These T cell receptor beta chains were read from a single sample in a study of glioma-infiltrating T cells. Via MiXCR, TCRdb re-called the multiplex PCR reads, giving one row per CDR3 protein. The sample lists roughly 350,000 distinct CDR3 sequences, 35% to 45% occurring once. Sequencing input: glioma tissue, nonneoplastic brain tissue, or PBMCs (not recorded which). The source of these receptors is a human donor with low-grade glioma or glioblastoma, undergoing nonglioma brain surgery, or in good health (not recorded which). The CDR3 runs from the conserved cysteine through the conserved F or W. A D gene is named only where the DNA matches it firmly. Clone size is not always given. Where it is, it says once, few, many or a class for expanded clones.

j_call	d_call	clone_size	v_call	cdr3_aa	cdr3_nt
TRBJ2-7	TRBD2	few	TRBV4-2	CASSQDWGGEQYF	TGTGCCAGCAGCCAAGATTGGGGGGGCGAGCAGTACTTC
TRBJ2-7	NA	few	TRBV20-1	CSERAGLSYEQYF	TGCAGTGAGCGGGCGGGGCTTTCCTACGAGCAGTACTTC
TRBJ1-3	NA	NA	TRBV2	CASSVGGNTIYF	TGTGCCAGCTCTGTGGGTGGAAACACCATATATTTT
TRBJ1-5	TRBD1	few	TRBV4-2	CASSQEGGGHQPQHF	TGTGCCAGCAGCCAAGAGGGAGGGGGCCATCAGCCCCAGCATTTT
TRBJ2-3	TRBD2	many	TRBV6-1	CASTDPGLAPDTQYF	TGTGCCAGCACTGACCCCGGACTAGCCCCAGATACGCAGTATTTT
TRBJ1-2	NA	few	TRBV6-1	CASSRMSGGYTF	TGTGCCAGCAGTAGAATGTCGGGCGGCTACACCTTC
TRBJ2-7	NA	few	TRBV10-3	CAISQSGDATYEQYF	TGTGCCATCAGTCAATCAGGGGACGCCACCTACGAGCAGTACTTC
TRBJ2-7	NA	many	TRBV6-2/TRBV6-3	CASTPGIHEQYF	TGTGCCAGCACCCCCGGGATCCACGAGCAGTACTTC
TRBJ2-1	TRBD2	NA	TRBV4-1	CASSRPGTSAYNEQFF	TGCGCCAGCAGCCGCCCCGGGACTAGCGCCTACAATGAGCAGTTCTTC
TRBJ2-3	NA	many	TRBV20-1	CSTKGGGTDTQYF	TGCAGTACAAAGGGTGGGGGGACAGATACGCAGTATTTT
TRBJ1-2	NA	NA	TRBV20-1	CSASIPGRASACTF	TGCAGTGCCTCTATACCGGGCCGGGCCAGCGCCTGCACCTTC
TRBJ2-3	TRBD2	NA	TRBV5-1	CASSPERGLAIDTQYF	TGCGCCAGCAGCCCAGAGCGTGGACTAGCGATAGATACGCAGTATTTT
TRBJ2-3	NA	many	TRBV27	CASNTGHPSRDTQYF	TGTGCCAGCAACACGGGACACCCAAGCAGAGATACGCAGTATTTT
TRBJ2-1	NA	NA	TRBV29-1	CSMTPRETYNEQFF	TGCAGCATGACGCCTCGGGAGACCTACAATGAGCAGTTCTTC
TRBJ1-2	NA	NA	TRBV7-9	CASRADMDYGYTF	TGTGCCAGCAGGGCCGACATGGACTATGGCTACACCTTC
TRBJ2-5	TRBD2	many	TRBV27	CASSPGLAFETQYF	TGTGCCAGCAGCCCGGGACTAGCCTTCGAGACCCAGTACTTC
TRBJ2-3	TRBD1	many	TRBV27	CASIDRERDTQYF	TGTGCCAGCATAGACAGGGAGAGGGATACGCAGTATTTT
TRBJ2-1	NA	NA	TRBV15	CATSREVQSSYNEQFF	TGTGCCACCAGCAGAGAGGTCCAGAGCTCCTACAATGAGCAGTTCTTC
TRBJ2-1	TRBD2	NA	TRBV7-8	CASEDGTSGRASKFF	TGTGCCAGTGAGGACGGGACTAGCGGGAGGGCCTCGAAGTTCTTC
TRBJ2-7	TRBD1	few	TRBV4-1	CASSQVGAGTGGDEQYF	TGCGCCAGCAGCCAAGTGGGAGCAGGGACAGGAGGGGACGAGCAGTACTTC
TRBJ2-1	NA	NA	TRBV4-1	CASSQKKGIGALVHNEQFF	TGCGCCAGCAGCCAGAAAAAGGGGATCGGGGCCCTTGTCCACAATGAGCAGTTCTTC
TRBJ2-3	NA	NA	TRBV3-1	CASSRDFDTDTQYF	TGTGCCAGCAGCCGGGACTTTGACACAGATACGCAGTATTTT
TRBJ1-2	TRBD1	few	TRBV7-9	CASSHSGTGVYGYTF	TGTGCCAGCAGCCACTCGGGGACAGGGGTATATGGCTACACCTTC
TRBJ2-3	NA	NA	TRBV4-1	CASSIWIHTDTQYF	TGCGCCAGCTCGATTTGGATACACACAGATACGCAGTATTTT
TRBJ1-1	NA	NA	TRBV7-9	CASSLAAGAVTEAFF	TGTGCCAGCAGCTTAGCGGCAGGGGCTGTCACTGAAGCTTTCTTT
TRBJ2-2	NA	NA	TRBV5-6	CASSLGFAGTGELFF	TGTGCCAGCAGCTTGGGTTTTGCGGGGACCGGGGAGCTGTTTTTT
TRBJ1-5	NA	NA	TRBV20-1	CSASVGRYNQPQHF	TGCAGTGCTAGTGTCGGACGGTACAATCAGCCCCAGCATTTT
TRBJ1-2	NA	many	TRBV6-1	CATWRGAGDGYTF	TGTGCCACCTGGCGGGGGGCGGGGGATGGCTACACCTTC
TRBJ1-3	TRBD1	NA	TRBV4-1	CVSSQGESSGNTIYF	TGCGTCAGCAGCCAGGGGGAGTCCTCTGGAAACACCATATATTTT
TRBJ1-1	TRBD1	NA	TRBV25-1	CASSTGVGATEAFF	TGTGCCAGCAGTACAGGGGTTGGCGCCACTGAAGCTTTCTTT
TRBJ1-4	NA	once	TRBV10-3	CAPVRWDGEKLFF	TGTGCCCCAGTTAGATGGGACGGGGAAAAACTGTTTTTT
TRBJ2-3	NA	few	TRBV12-3/TRBV12-4	CASSFGAFLYF	TGTGCCAGCAGTTTTGGAGCGTTCCTGTATTTT
TRBJ2-7	NA	NA	TRBV5-6	CASSLGYDFAEQYF	TGTGCCAGCAGCTTGGGGTATGACTTCGCGGAGCAGTACTTC
TRBJ2-1	NA	NA	TRBV6-6	CASTRTRSYNEQFF	TGTGCCAGCACCAGGACACGCTCCTACAATGAGCAGTTCTTC
TRBJ2-1	NA	few	TRBV19	CASSKGGSGYNEQFF	TGTGCCAGTAGCAAGGGCGGGTCGGGGTACAATGAGCAGTTCTTC
TRBJ2-7	NA	NA	TRBV29-1	CSVEDKVREQYF	TGCAGCGTTGAAGATAAGGTCAGGGAGCAGTACTTC
TRBJ1-4	TRBD1	NA	TRBV20-1	CSARGAPGQAIATNEKLFF	TGCAGTGCTAGAGGGGCCCCGGGACAGGCGATAGCAACTAATGAAAAACTGTTTTTT
TRBJ2-3	TRBD1	many	TRBV4-2	CASSPRDRNTDTQYF	TGTGCCAGCAGCCCCCGGGACAGGAACACAGATACGCAGTATTTT
TRBJ2-7	NA	few	TRBV4-1	CASSWRYEQYF	TGCGCCAGCAGCTGGAGGTACGAGCAGTACTTC
TRBJ2-1	TRBD2	NA	TRBV5-1	CASKMASSGPNNEQFF	TGCGCCAGTAAGATGGCGTCTAGCGGACCTAACAATGAGCAGTTCTTC
TRBJ1-1	TRBD1	many	TRBV27	CASSWAGGNTEAFF	TGTGCCAGCAGTTGGGCAGGGGGGAACACTGAAGCTTTCTTT
TRBJ2-5	NA	NA	TRBV10-3	CAISEIRGRAQYF	TGTGCCATCAGTGAGATCCGAGGAAGGGCCCAGTACTTC
TRBJ2-2	NA	once	TRBV25-1	CASSDPGGNTGELFF	TGTGCCAGCAGTGATCCTGGCGGGAACACCGGGGAGCTGTTTTTT
TRBJ2-1	NA	few	TRBV6-1	CASTDSSSYNEQFF	TGTGCCAGCACCGACAGCTCCTCCTACAATGAGCAGTTCTTC
TRBJ1-1	NA	NA	TRBV18	CASSPPLEASGAFF	TGTGCCAGCTCACCACCACTCGAAGCCTCGGGCGCTTTCTTT
TRBJ2-3	NA	NA	TRBV4-3	CASSQDSRTTLTDTQYF	TGCGCCAGCAGCCAAGATTCCCGGACTACCCTCACAGATACGCAGTATTTT
TRBJ2-3	TRBD2	NA	TRBV19	CASSMVLVRLAGTDTQYF	TGTGCCAGTAGTATGGTTCTGGTTAGACTAGCGGGCACAGATACGCAGTATTTT
TRBJ1-1	TRBD1	few	TRBV20-1	CSASGTGLETEAFF	TGCAGTGCTAGTGGGACAGGGCTGGAGACTGAAGCTTTCTTT
TRBJ2-7	NA	NA	TRBV13	CASSPSPRTESYEQYF	TGTGCCAGCAGCCCCAGTCCCCGGACGGAGTCCTACGAGCAGTACTTC
TRBJ2-7	NA	many	TRBV28	CATRYDREDEQYF	TGTGCCACCCGATACGACAGGGAGGACGAGCAGTACTTC